A single sample is the source of the 27 T cell receptor beta chains below, sequenced in a study of siplizumab effects on memory and regulatory T cells. Method: immunoSEQ multiplex PCR; TCRdb's copy keeps in-frame clones and lacks some. The table shows roughly 60,000 clones, with about 92% occurring only once. The sample consisted of CD8+ T cells sorted from blood. Source of these receptors: a human donor in good health.

This clone was counted only a few times. The chain couples TRBV6-1 to TRBJ1-5; D call uncertain. The length of the CDR3 is 14 residues. Germline assignment: CDR1 MNHNS and CDR2 SASEGT. Trimming took 1 base from V and 7 from J, leaving 11 bases between them. CDR3 sequence reads: CASSEGPEGQPQHF. CDR3 sequence (DNA): TGTGCCAGCAGTGAAGGACCCGAAGGGCAGCCCCAGCATTTT.

The chain has TRBV5-4 and TRBJ2-7, with TRBD2 as a possible D gene (5 bases). This CDR3 comprises 14 residues. The germline V gene encodes CDR1 SGHNT and CDR2 YYREEE (reference sequence). Deletions cut 0 bases from V and 5 bases from J, with 12 bases between. CDR3 coding DNA: TGTGCCAGCAGCTTGGTGGCGGGCAGCAACGAGCAGTACTTC. It yields the protein CASSLVAGSNEQYF.

V is TRBV30 and J is TRBJ2-7, with D maybe TRBD2 (7 bases). CDR3 length: 13 residues. Per germline, CDR1 GTSNPN and CDR2 SVGIG (reference sequence). Trimming took 2 bases from V and 4 from J, leaving 12 bases between them. The DNA for the CDR3 is TGTGCCTGGAGTTGGGGGGGCGCGTACGAGCAGTACTTC. This sequence encodes CAWSWGGAYEQYF.

The chain joins TRBV6-1 to TRBJ2-7; D uncertain. Germline V gives CDR1 MNHNS, CDR2 SASEGT. V lost 2 bases to trimming and J lost 2 bases, with 7 bases between them. This CDR3 comprises 13 residues. DNA of the CDR3: TGTGCCAGCAGTGAAAGAGGAACCTACGAGCAGTACTTC. Its protein is CASSERGTYEQYF.

This chain connects TRBV27 to TRBJ1-4; D is unclear. The V end was cut by 4 bases, the J end by 8 bases, with 8 bases between. The length of the CDR3 is 12 residues. The germline V gene encodes CDR1 MNHEY and CDR2 SMNVEV (reference sequence). The CDR3 is CASSSPGEKLFF. The CDR3 nucleotides are TGTGCCAGCAGTTCCCCGGGGGAAAAACTGTTTTTT.

The rearrangement uses TRBV7-6 and TRBJ2-2; no reliable D call. Germline CDR1 is SGHVS and CDR2 is FNYEAQ. The CDR3 has 12 residues. V was shortened by 6 bases and J by 6 bases, with 8 bases between the two germline ends. The DNA for the CDR3 is TGTGCCAGCAGTCCCTCCTCCGGGGAGCTGTTTTTT. It encodes CASSPSSGELFF. Looking up the rest from reference TRBV7-6 and TRBJ2-2 gives the full variable domain: GAGVSQSPRYKVTKRGQDVALRCDPISGHVSLYWYRQALGQGPEFLTYFNYEAQQDKSGLPNDRFSAERPEGSISTLTIQRTEQRDSAMYRCASSPSSGELFFGEGSRLTVL.

This rearrangement joins TRBV30 to TRBJ2-1; D is unresolved. Germline CDR1 reads GTSNPN; CDR2 reads SVGIG (reference sequence). This CDR3 has 11 amino acids. Trimming stripped 5 bases from V and 9 bases from J, with 11 bases between. Here the CDR3 reads CAWVRSGEQFF. CDR3 nucleotide sequence: TGTGCCTGGGTTAGATCCGGTGAGCAGTTCTTC.

The rearrangement uses TRBV29-1 and TRBJ2-3, with D perhaps TRBD1 or TRBD2 (5 bases each). This CDR3 is 11 amino acids long. Germline lookup yields CDR1 SQVTM and CDR2 ANQGSEA. Trimming pared 6 bases from V and 2 bases from J, leaving 6 bases between. The CDR3 sequence is CSVGTTDTQYF. CDR3 DNA: TGCAGCGTCGGGACCACAGATACGCAGTATTTT.

The V gene is TRBV7-2, the J gene TRBJ1-5; D gene ambiguous. With 1 base removed from V and 3 bases from J, the gap between germline ends came to 10 bases. The CDR3 consists of 15 residues. Per the germline V gene, CDR1 is SGHTA and CDR2 is FQGNSA. As DNA, the CDR3 is TGTGCCAGCAGCTTAGAGTCTGGACCCAATCAGCCCCAGCATTTT. It codes for CASSLESGPNQPQHF.

The chain couples TRBV6-1 to TRBJ1-2; no clear D. The V end was cut by 1 base, the J end by 5 bases, with 8 bases between. Germline V gives CDR1 MNHNS, CDR2 SASEGT. CDR3 length equals 13 residues. The CDR3 sequence is CASSEGVRYGYTF. For the CDR3, the DNA is TGTGCCAGCAGTGAAGGGGTACGGTATGGCTACACCTTC.

The chain uses TRBV27 and TRBJ1-1, with D possibly being TRBD1 (5 bases). The germline V gene has CDR1 MNHEY and CDR2 SMNVEV (reference sequence). V was cut by 1 base and J by 7 bases, with 13 bases left in between. The CDR3 sequence is 14 residues long. The CDR3 loop is CASSLFRGAVEAFF. CDR3 bases: TGTGCCAGCAGTTTATTTAGGGGCGCCGTTGAAGCTTTCTTT.

The CDR3 coding sequence is TGTGCCAGCAGCGGACAGGGTTACGAGCAGTACTTC. Its translation: CASSGQGYEQYF. The genes are TRBV9 and TRBJ2-7, with 7 bases fitting TRBD1. The CDR3 consists of 12 residues. CDR1 and CDR2 from the germline V gene are SGDLS and YYNGEE. Trimming removed 3 bases from V and 4 bases from J; junction bases left unmatched: 1.

V is TRBV4-2 and J is TRBJ2-2; D gene ambiguous. In germline, CDR1 is LGHNA, CDR2 YNFKEQ. V was pared by 8 bases and J by 6 bases, with 4 bases between. This CDR3 is built from 10 residues. This CDR3 is CASVPGELFF. The CDR3 region has the DNA TGTGCCAGCGTACCCGGGGAGCTGTTTTTT.

The chain couples TRBV27 to TRBJ2-1; 8 nucleotides agree with TRBD2. The CDR3 has 16 amino acids. Looked up from germline, CDR1 is MNHEY and CDR2 is SMNVEV (reference sequence). Trimming took 0 bases from V and 8 from J; bases not matched to a gene: 9. The CDR3 DNA is TGTGCCAGCAGTTTATCAGCGGGAGACCCTAAAGATGAGCAGTTCTTC. Amino acid sequence: CASSLSAGDPKDEQFF.

V and J are TRBV4-2 and TRBJ2-1; D unresolved. The CDR3 has 15 amino acids. Per germline, CDR1 LGHNA and CDR2 YNFKEQ. Trimming took off 4 bases at V and 0 bases at J, with 10 bases between the two ends. DNA of the CDR3: TGTGCCAGCAGCCCCACAGCTAGCTCCTACAATGAGCAGTTCTTC. This codes for CASSPTASSYNEQFF.

The rearrangement joins TRBV5-6 to TRBJ1-4; the D is unclear. The CDR3 length is 15 residues. Germline V gene data show CDR1 as SGHDT and CDR2 as YYEEEE. V lost 1 base, J lost 0 bases, and 7 bases lay in between. The CDR3 DNA reads TGTGCCAGCAGCTTGATAACATCAACTAATGAAAAACTGTTTTTT. Its translation is CASSLITSTNEKLFF.

This clone appeared a single time. The V call is TRBV5-4, the J call TRBJ2-7; D not certain. This CDR3 has 11 residues. V was pared by 0 bases and J by 5 bases, with 3 bases between. The germline V gene has CDR1 SGHNT and CDR2 YYREEE (reference sequence). CDR3 protein: CASSLADEQYF. The DNA of the CDR3 is TGTGCCAGCAGCTTGGCGGACGAGCAGTACTTC. The full variable domain, completed using reference TRBV5-4 and TRBJ2-7, is ETGVTQSPTHLIKTRGQQVTLRCSSQSGHNTVSWYQQALGQGPQFIFQYYREEENGRGNFPPRFSGLQFPNYSSELNVNALELDDSALYLCASSLADEQYFGPGTRLTVT.

This clone has only one observation. The chain has TRBV27 and TRBJ2-7; TRBD1 aligns across 9 bases. V lost 2 bases and J lost 5; bases outside the gene matches: 4. The CDR3 sequence is 14 residues long. Germline V gene lookup returns CDR1 MNHEY and CDR2 SMNVEV (reference sequence). CDR3 nucleotides: TGTGCCAGCAGTTTAAGGGACAGGGCCCACGAGCAGTACTTC. Translation gives CASSLRDRAHEQYF.

The chain is built from TRBV10-3 and TRBJ2-5; D not resolved. CDR3 length: 13 amino acids. Germline V CDR1 and CDR2: ENHRY, SYGVKD. Trimming removed 7 bases at V and 5 bases at J, with 14 bases between. The CDR3 sequence: CAITNQETETQYF. CDR3 in DNA: TGTGCCATCACAAATCAGGAAACGGAGACCCAGTACTTC.

The chain uses TRBV27 and TRBJ1-1; no clear D gene. CDR1 and CDR2 from the germline V gene are MNHEY and SMNVEV (reference sequence). The V gene lost 7 bases and the J gene lost 0 bases, with 12 bases spanning the gap. This CDR3 contains 14 residues. The CDR3 protein is CASTPSRMNTEAFF. CDR3 in DNA: TGTGCCAGCACCCCGTCGAGAATGAACACTGAAGCTTTCTTT.

The genes are TRBV7-9 and TRBJ2-1; possibly TRBD2 for D (5 bases). Germline CDR1 and CDR2: SEHNR and FQNEAQ (reference sequence). The CDR3 has 14 residues. The V end was cut by 11 bases, the J end by 5 bases, with 19 bases between. The CDR3 reads CASKLAGVNNEQFF. In nucleotides, the CDR3 is TGTGCCTCGAAGCTCGCGGGTGTGAACAATGAGCAGTTCTTC.

This clone was observed once. V is TRBV29-1 and J is TRBJ1-1; D is unclear. V shed 5 bases and J shed 5 bases, with 6 bases lying between them. The CDR3 totals 10 residues. The germline V gene encodes CDR1 SQVTM and CDR2 ANQGSEA. The CDR3 sequence is CSVLETEAFF. Written as DNA, the CDR3 is TGCAGCGTTCTAGAAACTGAAGCTTTCTTT.

This clone showed up just once. This sequence joins TRBV6-4 and TRBJ2-1; D uncertain. Between the trimmed V and J ends, which lost 2 bases and 9 bases, there was a span of 11 bases. The CDR3 consists of 13 residues. Germline lookup yields CDR1 MRHNA and CDR2 SNTAGT. The CDR3 spells CASSDTRASEQFF. The DNA of the CDR3 is TGTGCCAGCAGTGACACCCGAGCCAGTGAGCAGTTCTTC.

V usage is TRBV21-1 and J usage is TRBJ1-2; no DNA check was done on the table's D call, TRBD1. TRBV21-1 is a pseudogene segment. CDR3 length equals 15 residues. The CDR3 spells CASSTKLTDNYGYTF. CDR3 in DNA: TGTGCCAGCAGCACTAAGTTGACAGATAACTATGGCTACACCTTC.

The chain has TRBV7-2 and TRBJ2-7; 8 nucleotides match TRBD2. The CDR3 loop spans 13 amino acids. Losses at the gene ends were 1 base for V and 6 bases for J; bases not matched to a gene: 2. Germline CDR1 and CDR2: SGHTA and FQGNSA. The CDR3 DNA reads TGTGCCAGCAGCTTAGGAGCGGGAGTCGAGCAGTACTTC. It specifies CASSLGAGVEQYF.

The V and J genes are TRBV7-9 and TRBJ1-2; TRBD1 matches 7 bases. Trimming cost V 6 bases and J 3 bases; bases outside gene matches: 4. The germline V gene has CDR1 SEHNR and CDR2 FQNEAQ (reference sequence). The CDR3 consists of 13 residues. CDR3 nucleotides: TGTGCCAGCAGATCCACAGGGGACTATGGCTACACCTTC. Protein product: CASRSTGDYGYTF.

V and J are TRBV4-2 and TRBJ2-7, with D perhaps TRBD2 (7 bases). This CDR3 has 16 residues. The V end was cut by 0 bases, the J end by 0 bases, with 12 bases between. Germline V gene lookup returns CDR1 LGHNA and CDR2 YNFKEQ. In DNA, the CDR3 is TGTGCCAGCAGCCAAGAGCACGGGGGGCCCTCCTACGAGCAGTACTTC. Residues: CASSQEHGGPSYEQYF.